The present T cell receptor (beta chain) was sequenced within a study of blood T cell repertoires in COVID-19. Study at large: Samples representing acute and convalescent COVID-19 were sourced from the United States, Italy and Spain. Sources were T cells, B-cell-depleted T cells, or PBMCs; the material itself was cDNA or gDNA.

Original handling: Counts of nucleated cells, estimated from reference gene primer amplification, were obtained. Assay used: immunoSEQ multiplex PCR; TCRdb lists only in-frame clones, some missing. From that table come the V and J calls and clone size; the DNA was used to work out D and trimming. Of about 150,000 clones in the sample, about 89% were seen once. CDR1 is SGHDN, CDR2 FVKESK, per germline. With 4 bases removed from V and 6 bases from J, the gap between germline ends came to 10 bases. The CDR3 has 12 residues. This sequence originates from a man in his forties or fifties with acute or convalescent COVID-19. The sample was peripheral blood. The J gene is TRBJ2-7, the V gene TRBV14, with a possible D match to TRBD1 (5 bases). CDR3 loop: CASSPQGFEQYF. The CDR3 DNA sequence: TGTGCCAGCAGCCCCCAGGGTTTCGAGCAGTACTTC.